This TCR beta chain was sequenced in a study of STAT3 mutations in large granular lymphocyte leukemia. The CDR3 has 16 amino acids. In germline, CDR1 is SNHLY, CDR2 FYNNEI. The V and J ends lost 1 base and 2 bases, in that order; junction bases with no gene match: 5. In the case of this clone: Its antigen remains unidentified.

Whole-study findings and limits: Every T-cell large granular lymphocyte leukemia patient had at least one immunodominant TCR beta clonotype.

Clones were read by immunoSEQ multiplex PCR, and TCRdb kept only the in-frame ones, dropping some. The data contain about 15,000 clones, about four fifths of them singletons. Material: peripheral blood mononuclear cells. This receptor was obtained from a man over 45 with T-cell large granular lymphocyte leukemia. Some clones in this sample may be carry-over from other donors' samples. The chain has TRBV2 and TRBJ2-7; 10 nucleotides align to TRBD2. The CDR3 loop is CASSEGAGGPPYEQYF. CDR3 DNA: TGTGCCAGCAGTGAAGGAGCGGGGGGGCCCCCCTACGAGCAGTACTTC.